This T cell receptor beta chain was documented in a study of read filtering for tumor transcriptome and immune sequencing. The CDR3 is 14 residues long. V lost 8 bases and J lost 0, with 11 bases in between. Germline CDR1 is MNHNS and CDR2 is SASEGT. This clonotype occurred many times. Its antigen is not identified. Broader study findings: Sorted CD138-negative bone marrow cells were not purified T cells. Roughly 79% of IR-seq clonotypes had one read, totaling around 3.4% of reads; RNA-seq: 74.6% and 44.6%.

The library was built from about 400 ng RNA with molecular barcoded adaptors for alpha/delta and beta/gamma chains. TCRdb used MiXCR to reprocess the reads, holding one entry per CDR3 protein. Here the sample spans around 50,000 distinct CDR3 sequences, around an eighth being singletons. This TCR derives from a donor at least 40 years old with multiple myeloma. The chain links TRBV6-1 to TRBJ1-5; D gene unclear. The sequenced sample was a population of CD138-negative cells sorted from bone marrow. CDR3 sequence: CASQLQASNQPQHF. CDR3 DNA: TGTGCCAGCCAACTTCAGGCTAGCAATCAGCCCCAGCATTTT.